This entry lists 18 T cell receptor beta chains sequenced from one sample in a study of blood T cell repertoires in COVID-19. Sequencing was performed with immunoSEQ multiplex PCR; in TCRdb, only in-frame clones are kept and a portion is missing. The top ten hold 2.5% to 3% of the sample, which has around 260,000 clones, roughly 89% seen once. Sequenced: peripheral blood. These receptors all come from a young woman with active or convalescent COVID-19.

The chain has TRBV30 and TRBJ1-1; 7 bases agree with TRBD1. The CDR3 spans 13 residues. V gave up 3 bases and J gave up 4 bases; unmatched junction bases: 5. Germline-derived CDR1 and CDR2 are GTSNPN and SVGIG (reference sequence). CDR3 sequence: CAWSRRGATEAFF. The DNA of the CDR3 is TGTGCCTGGAGCCGCAGGGGGGCCACTGAAGCTTTCTTT.

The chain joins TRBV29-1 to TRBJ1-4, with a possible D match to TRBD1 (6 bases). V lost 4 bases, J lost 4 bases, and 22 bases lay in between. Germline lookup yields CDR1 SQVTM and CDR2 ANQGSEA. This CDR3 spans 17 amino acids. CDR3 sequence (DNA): TGCAGCGTTGTGCACAGGGCTCCTCGGGAGGATAATGAAAAACTGTTTTTT. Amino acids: CSVVHRAPREDNEKLFF. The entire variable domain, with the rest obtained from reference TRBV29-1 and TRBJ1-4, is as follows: SAVISQKPSRDICQRGTSLTIQCQVDSQVTMMFWYRQQPGQSLTLIATANQGSEATYESGFVIDKFPISRPNLTFSTLTVSNMSPEDSSIYLCSVVHRAPREDNEKLFFGSGTQLSVL.

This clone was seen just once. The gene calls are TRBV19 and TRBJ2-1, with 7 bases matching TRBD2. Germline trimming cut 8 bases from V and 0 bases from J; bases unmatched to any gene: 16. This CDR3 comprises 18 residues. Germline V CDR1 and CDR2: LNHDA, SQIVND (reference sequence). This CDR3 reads CASHAGDQSLSSYNEQFF. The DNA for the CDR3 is TGTGCCAGTCACGCGGGGGACCAATCCTTGAGCTCCTACAATGAGCAGTTCTTC.

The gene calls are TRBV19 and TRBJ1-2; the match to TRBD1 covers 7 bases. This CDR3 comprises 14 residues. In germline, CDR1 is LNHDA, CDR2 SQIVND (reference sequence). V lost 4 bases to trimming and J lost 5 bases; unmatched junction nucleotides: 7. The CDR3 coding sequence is TGTGCCAGTAGTAGTTCGACAGGGAGTTATGGCTACACCTTC. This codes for CASSSSTGSYGYTF. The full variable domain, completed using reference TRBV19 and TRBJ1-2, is DGGITQSPKYLFRKEGQNVTLSCEQNLNHDAMYWYRQDPGQGLRLIYYSQIVNDFQKGDIAEGYSVSREKKESFPLTVTSAQKNPTAFYLCASSSSTGSYGYTFGSGTRLTVV.

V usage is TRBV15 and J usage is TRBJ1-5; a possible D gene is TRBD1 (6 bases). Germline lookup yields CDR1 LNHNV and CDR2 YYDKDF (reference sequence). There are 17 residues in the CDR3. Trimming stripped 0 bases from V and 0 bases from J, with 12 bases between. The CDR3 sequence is CATSRDIQGSSNQPQHF. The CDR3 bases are TGTGCCACCAGCAGAGATATCCAGGGGAGTAGCAATCAGCCCCAGCATTTT.

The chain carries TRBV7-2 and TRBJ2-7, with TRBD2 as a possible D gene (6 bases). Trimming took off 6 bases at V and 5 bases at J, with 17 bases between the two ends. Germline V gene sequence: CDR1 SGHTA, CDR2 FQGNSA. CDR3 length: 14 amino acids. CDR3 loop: CASRFFRDSDEQYF. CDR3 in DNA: TGTGCCAGCAGGTTTTTTAGGGACTCTGACGAGCAGTACTTC. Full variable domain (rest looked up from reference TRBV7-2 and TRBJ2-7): GAGVSQSPSNKVTEKGKDVELRCDPISGHTALYWYRQSLGQGLEFLIYFQGNSAPDKSGLPSDRFSAERTGGSVSTLTIQRTQQEDSAVYLCASRFFRDSDEQYFGPGTRLTVT.

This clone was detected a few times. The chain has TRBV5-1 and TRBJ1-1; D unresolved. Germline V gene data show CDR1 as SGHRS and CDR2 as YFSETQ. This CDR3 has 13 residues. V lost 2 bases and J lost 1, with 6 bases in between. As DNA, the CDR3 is TGCGCCAGCAGCTTAACACAGAACACTGAAGCTTTCTTT. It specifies CASSLTQNTEAFF.

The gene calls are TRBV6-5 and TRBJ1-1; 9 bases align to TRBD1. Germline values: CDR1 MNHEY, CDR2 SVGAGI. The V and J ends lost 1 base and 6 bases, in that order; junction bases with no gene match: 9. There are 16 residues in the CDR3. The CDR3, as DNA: TGTGCCAGCAGTTACTTCCGGGACAGGGTAACTCCTGAAGCTTTCTTT. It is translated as CASSYFRDRVTPEAFF.

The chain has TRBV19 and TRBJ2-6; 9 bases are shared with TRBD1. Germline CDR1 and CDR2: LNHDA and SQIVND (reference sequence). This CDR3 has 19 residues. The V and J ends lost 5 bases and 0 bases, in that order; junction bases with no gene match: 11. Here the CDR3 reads CASSSLKGQGPSGANVLTF. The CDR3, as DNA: TGTGCCAGTAGTTCCCTCAAGGGACAGGGCCCCTCTGGGGCCAACGTCCTGACTTTC.

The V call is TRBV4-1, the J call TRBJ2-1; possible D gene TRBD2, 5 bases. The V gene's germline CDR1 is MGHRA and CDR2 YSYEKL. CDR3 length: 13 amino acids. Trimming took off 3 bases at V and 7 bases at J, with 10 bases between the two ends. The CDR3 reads CASSQTRGNEQFF. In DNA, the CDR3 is TGCGCCAGCAGCCAGACTCGGGGAAATGAGCAGTTCTTC.

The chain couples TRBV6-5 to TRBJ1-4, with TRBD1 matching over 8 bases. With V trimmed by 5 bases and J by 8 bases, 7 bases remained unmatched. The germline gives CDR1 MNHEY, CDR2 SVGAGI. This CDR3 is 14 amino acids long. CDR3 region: CASSQDRAREKLFF. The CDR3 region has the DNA TGTGCCAGCAGTCAGGACAGGGCAAGAGAAAAACTGTTTTTT.

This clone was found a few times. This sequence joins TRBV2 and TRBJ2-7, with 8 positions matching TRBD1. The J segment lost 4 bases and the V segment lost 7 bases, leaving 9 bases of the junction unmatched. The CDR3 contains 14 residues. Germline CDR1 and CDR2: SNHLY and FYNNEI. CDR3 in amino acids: CASNLPGQEYEQYF. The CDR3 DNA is TGTGCCAGCAATTTGCCGGGACAGGAGTACGAGCAGTACTTC.

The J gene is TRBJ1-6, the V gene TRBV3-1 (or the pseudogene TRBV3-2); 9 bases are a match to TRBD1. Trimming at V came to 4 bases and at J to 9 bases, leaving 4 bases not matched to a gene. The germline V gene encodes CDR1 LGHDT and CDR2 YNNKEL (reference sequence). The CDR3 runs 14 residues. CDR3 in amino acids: CASSPTGGTSPLHF. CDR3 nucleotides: TGTGCCAGCAGCCCCACAGGGGGCACTTCACCCCTCCACTTT.

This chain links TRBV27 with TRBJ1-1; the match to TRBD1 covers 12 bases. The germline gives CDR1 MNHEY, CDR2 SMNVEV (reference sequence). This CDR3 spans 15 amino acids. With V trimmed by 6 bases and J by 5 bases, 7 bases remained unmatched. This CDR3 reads CASRTWDRGRTEAFF. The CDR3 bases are TGTGCCAGCAGAACATGGGACAGGGGGCGGACTGAAGCTTTCTTT.

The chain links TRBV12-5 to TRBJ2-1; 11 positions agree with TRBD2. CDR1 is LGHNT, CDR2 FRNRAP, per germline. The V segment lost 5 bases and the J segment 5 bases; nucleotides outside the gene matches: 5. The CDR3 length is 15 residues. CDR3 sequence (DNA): TGTGCTAGTGGTCGTAGCGGGGGGGTAAACAATGAGCAGTTCTTC. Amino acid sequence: CASGRSGGVNNEQFF.

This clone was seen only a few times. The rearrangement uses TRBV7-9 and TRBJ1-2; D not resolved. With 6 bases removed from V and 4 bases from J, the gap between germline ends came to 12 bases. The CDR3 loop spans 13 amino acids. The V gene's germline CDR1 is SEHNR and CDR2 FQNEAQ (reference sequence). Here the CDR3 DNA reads TGTGCCAGCAGGGGGAGTGTAGCCTATGGCTACACCTTC. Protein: CASRGSVAYGYTF.

The CDR3 sequence: CASRDRAYNSPLHF. The CDR3 coding sequence is TGTGCCAGCAGGGACAGGGCCTATAATTCACCCCTCCACTTT. The chain couples TRBV2 to TRBJ1-6, with TRBD1 identical over 8 bases. V lost 6 bases to trimming and J lost 2 bases; unmatched junction nucleotides: 0. The CDR3 is 14 amino acids. The germline V gene encodes CDR1 SNHLY and CDR2 FYNNEI. Based on the CDR3 plus reference TRBV2 and TRBJ1-6, the full variable domain is EPEVTQTPSHQVTQMGQEVILRCVPISNHLYFYWYRQILGQKVEFLVSFYNNEISEKSEIFDDQFSVERPDGSNFTLKIRSTKLEDSAMYFCASRDRAYNSPLHFGNGTRLTVT.

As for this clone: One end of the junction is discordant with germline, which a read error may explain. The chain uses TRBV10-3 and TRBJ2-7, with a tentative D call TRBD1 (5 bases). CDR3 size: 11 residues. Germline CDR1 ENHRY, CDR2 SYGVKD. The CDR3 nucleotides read TGTGCCATCAGTGAAATGGGGCAGAGGTCCTTC. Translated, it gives CAISEMGQRSF.